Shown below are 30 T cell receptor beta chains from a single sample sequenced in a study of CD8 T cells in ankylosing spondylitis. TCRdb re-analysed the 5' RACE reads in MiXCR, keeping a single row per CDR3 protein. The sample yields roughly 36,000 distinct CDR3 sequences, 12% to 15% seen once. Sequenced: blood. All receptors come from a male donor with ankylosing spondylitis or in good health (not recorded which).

In DNA form, the CDR3 reads TGTGCCAGCAGCGGGGACAGGGGGAAGTTTGGCCAAGAGACCCAGTACTTC. This translates into CASSGDRGKFGQETQYF. The V and J genes are TRBV28 and TRBJ2-5, with TRBD1 identical over 11 bases. This CDR3 has 17 amino acids. V lost 6 bases, J lost 1 base, and 10 bases stayed unmatched. The germline gives CDR1 MDHEN, CDR2 SYDVKM.

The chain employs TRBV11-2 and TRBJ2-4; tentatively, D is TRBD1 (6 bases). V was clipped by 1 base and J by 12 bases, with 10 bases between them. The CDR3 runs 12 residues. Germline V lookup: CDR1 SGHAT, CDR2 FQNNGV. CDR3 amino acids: CASSLVPGDQYF. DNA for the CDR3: TGTGCCAGCAGCTTAGTGCCAGGGGATCAGTACTTC. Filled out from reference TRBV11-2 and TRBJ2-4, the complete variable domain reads EAGVAQSPRYKIIEKRQSVAFWCNPISGHATLYWYQQILGQGPKLLIQFQNNGVVDDSQLPKDRFSAERLKGVDSTLKIQPAKLEDSAVYLCASSLVPGDQYFGAGTRLSVL.

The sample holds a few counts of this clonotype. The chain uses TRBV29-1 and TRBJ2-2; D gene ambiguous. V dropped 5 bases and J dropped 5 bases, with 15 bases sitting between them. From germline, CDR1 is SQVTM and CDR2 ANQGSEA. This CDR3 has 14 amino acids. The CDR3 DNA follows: TGCAGCGTTACCCGATCATGGGCGACCGGGGAGCTGTTTTTT. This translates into CSVTRSWATGELFF.

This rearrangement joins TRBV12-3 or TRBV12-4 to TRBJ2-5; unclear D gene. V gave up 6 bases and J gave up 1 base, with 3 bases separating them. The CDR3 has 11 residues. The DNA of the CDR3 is TGTGCCAGCAGCATCCAAGAGACCCAGTACTTC. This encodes CASSIQETQYF.

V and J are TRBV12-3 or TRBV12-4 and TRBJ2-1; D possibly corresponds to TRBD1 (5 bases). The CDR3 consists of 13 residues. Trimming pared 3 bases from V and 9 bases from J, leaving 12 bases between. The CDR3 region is CASSFNTGSEQFF. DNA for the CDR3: TGTGCCAGCAGTTTTAATACAGGTAGTGAGCAGTTCTTC.

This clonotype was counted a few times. Here the CDR3 reads CASRRLASTYEQYF. In nucleotides, the CDR3 is TGCGCCAGCAGGAGACTAGCGTCTACCTACGAGCAGTACTTC. V gene TRBV5-1 combines with J gene TRBJ2-7; 8 nucleotides line up with TRBD2. Germline trimming cut 5 bases from V and 2 bases from J; bases unmatched to any gene: 6. This CDR3 spans 14 amino acids. Germline V gene sequence: CDR1 SGHRS, CDR2 YFSETQ.

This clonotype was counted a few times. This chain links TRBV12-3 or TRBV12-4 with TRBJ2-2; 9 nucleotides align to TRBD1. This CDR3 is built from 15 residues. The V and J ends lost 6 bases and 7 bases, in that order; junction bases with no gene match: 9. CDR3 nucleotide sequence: TGTGCCAGCAGCTACGGACAGGGGCAAGTCGGGGAGCTGTTTTTT. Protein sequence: CASSYGQGQVGELFF.

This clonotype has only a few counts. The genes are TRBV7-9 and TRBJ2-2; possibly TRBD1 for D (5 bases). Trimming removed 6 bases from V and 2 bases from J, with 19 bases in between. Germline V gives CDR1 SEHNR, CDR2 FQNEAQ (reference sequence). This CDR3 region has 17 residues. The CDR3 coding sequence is TGTGCCAGCAGTCAACCCCCACAGGTGGACAACACCGGGGAGCTGTTTTTT. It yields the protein CASSQPPQVDNTGELFF.

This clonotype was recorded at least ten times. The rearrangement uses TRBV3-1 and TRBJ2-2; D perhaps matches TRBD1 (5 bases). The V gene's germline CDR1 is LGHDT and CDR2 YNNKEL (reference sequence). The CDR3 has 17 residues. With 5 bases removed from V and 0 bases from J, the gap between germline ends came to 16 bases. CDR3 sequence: CASSSSRAGSNTGELFF. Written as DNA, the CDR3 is TGTGCCAGCAGCTCCTCTAGGGCAGGGTCGAACACCGGGGAGCTGTTTTTT.

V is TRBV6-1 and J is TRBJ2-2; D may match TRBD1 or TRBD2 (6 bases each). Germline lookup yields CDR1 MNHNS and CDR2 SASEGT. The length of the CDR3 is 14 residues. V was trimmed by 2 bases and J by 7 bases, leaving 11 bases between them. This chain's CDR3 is CASSELQGGGELFF. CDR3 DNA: TGTGCCAGCAGTGAACTACAGGGAGGCGGGGAGCTGTTTTTT.

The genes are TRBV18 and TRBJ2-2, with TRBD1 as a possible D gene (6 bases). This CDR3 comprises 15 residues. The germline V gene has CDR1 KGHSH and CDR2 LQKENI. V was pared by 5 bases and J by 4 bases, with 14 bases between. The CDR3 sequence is CASSKGQTGTGELFF. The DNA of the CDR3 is TGTGCCAGCTCAAAGGGACAAACGGGCACCGGGGAGCTGTTTTTT.

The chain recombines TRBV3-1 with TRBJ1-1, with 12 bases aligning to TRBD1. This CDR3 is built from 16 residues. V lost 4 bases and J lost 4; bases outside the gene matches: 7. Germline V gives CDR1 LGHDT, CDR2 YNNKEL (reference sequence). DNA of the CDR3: TGTGCCAGCAGCCCCCGGGACAGGGGGCCGGGCACTGAAGCTTTCTTT. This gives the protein CASSPRDRGPGTEAFF.

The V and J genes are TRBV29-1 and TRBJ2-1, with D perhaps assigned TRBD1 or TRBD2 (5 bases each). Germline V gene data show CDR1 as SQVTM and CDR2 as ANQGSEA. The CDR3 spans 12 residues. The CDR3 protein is CTSGGTHNEQFF. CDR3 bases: TGCACCAGTGGTGGGACCCACAATGAGCAGTTCTTC.

The CDR3 DNA sequence: TGTGCCAGCACAAGCCGGATCTTGTACAATGAGCAGTTCTTC. It specifies CASTSRILYNEQFF. V usage is TRBV18 and J usage is TRBJ2-1; no clear D. Trimming cost V 8 bases and J 4 bases, with 15 bases left between them. CDR3 length equals 14 residues. Germline CDR1 is KGHSH and CDR2 is LQKENI. Using reference TRBV18 and TRBJ2-1 for the parts outside the CDR3, the full variable domain is NAGVMQNPRHLVRRRGQEARLRCSPMKGHSHVYWYRQLPEEGLKFMVYLQKENIIDESGMPKERFSAEFPKEGPSILRIQQVVRGDSAAYFCASTSRILYNEQFFGPGTRLTVL.

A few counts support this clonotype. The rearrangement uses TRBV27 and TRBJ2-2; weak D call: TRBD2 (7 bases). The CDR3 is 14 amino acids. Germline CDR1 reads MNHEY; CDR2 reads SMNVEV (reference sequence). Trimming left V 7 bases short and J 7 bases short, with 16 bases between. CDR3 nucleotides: TGTGCCAGCACCTCCCCGGGGGGCGGCGGGGAGCTGTTTTTT. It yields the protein CASTSPGGGGELFF.

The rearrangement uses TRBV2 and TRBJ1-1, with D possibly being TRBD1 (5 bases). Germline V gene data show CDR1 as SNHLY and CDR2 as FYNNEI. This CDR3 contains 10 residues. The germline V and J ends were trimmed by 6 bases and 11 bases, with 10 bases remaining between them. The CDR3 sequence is CASRQGSAFF. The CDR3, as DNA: TGTGCCAGCAGGCAGGGTTCTGCTTTCTTT.

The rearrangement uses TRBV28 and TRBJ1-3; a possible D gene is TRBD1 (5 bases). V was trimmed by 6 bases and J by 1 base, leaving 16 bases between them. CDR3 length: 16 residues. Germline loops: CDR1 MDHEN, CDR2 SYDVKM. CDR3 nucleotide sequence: TGTGCCAGCAGCCTACTGGGGGGGACGTCTGGAAACACCATATATTTT. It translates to CASSLLGGTSGNTIYF.

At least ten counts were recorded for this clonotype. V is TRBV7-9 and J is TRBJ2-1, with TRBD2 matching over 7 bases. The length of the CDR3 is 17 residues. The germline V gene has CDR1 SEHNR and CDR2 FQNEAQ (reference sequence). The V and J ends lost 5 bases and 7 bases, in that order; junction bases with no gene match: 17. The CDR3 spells CASSPRVSDRTRNEQFF. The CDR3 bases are TGTGCCAGCAGCCCACGGGTTTCAGACCGGACTAGAAATGAGCAGTTCTTC. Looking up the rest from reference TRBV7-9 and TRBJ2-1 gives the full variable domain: DTGVSQNPRHKITKRGQNVTFRCDPISEHNRLYWYRQTLGQGPEFLTYFQNEAQLEKSRLLSDRFSAERPKGSFSTLEIQRTEQGDSAMYLCASSPRVSDRTRNEQFFGPGTRLTVL.

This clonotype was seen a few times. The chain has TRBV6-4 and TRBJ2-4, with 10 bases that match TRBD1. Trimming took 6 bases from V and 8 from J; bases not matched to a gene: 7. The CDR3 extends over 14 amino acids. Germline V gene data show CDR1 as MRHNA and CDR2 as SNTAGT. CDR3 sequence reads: CASSKTGGADIQYF. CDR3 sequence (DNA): TGTGCCAGCAGCAAGACAGGGGGCGCGGACATTCAGTACTTC.

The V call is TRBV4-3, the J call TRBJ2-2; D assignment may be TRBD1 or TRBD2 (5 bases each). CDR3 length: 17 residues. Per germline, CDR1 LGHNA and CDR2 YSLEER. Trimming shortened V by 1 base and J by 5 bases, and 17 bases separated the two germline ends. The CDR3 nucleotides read TGCGCCAGCAGCCAAGGGTTGGGGGTTTCGCCAACCGGGGAGCTGTTTTTT. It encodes CASSQGLGVSPTGELFF.

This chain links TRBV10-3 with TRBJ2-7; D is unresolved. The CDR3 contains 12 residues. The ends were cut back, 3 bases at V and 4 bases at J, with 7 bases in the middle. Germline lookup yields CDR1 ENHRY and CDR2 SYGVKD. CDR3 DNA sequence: TGTGCCATCAGTGATCTGAATTACGAGCAGTACTTC. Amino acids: CAISDLNYEQYF.

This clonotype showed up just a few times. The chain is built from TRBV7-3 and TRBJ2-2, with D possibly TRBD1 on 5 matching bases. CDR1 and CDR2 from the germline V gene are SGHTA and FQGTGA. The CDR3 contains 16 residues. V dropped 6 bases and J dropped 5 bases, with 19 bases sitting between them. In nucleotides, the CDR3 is TGTGCCAGCAGACACACATCGCACAGGACGACCGGGGAGCTGTTTTTT. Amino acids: CASRHTSHRTTGELFF. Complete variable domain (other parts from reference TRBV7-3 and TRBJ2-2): GAGVSQTPSNKVTEKGKYVELRCDPISGHTALYWYRQSLGQGPEFLIYFQGTGAADDSGLPNDRFFAVRPEGSVSTLKIQRTERGDSAVYLCASRHTSHRTTGELFFGEGSRLTVL.

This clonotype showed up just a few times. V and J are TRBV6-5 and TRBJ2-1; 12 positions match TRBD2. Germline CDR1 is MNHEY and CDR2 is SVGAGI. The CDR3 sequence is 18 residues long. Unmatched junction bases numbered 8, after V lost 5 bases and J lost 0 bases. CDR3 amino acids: CASSPTSGGPSSYNEQFF. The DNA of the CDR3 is TGTGCCAGCAGTCCAACTAGCGGGGGGCCGAGCTCCTACAATGAGCAGTTCTTC.

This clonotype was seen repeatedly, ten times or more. The CDR3 region is CASSSLSQGFEAFF. The CDR3 nucleotides read TGCGCCAGCAGCTCGCTTAGCCAGGGCTTTGAAGCTTTCTTT. The chain is built from TRBV5-1 and TRBJ1-1, with D maybe TRBD1 (5 bases). V was pared by 3 bases and J by 7 bases, with 16 bases between. The CDR3 runs to 14 residues. Germline V CDR1 and CDR2: SGHRS, YFSETQ.

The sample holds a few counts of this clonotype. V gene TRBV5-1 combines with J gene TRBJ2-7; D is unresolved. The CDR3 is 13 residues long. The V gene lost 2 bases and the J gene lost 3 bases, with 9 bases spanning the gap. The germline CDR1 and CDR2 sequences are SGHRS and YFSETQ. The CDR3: CASSFTTYYEQYF. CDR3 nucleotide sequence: TGCGCCAGCAGCTTCACAACGTACTACGAGCAGTACTTC.

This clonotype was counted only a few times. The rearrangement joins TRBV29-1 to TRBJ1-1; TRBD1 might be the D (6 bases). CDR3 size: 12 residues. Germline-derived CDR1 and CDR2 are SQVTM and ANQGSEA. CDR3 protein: CTVTPGETEAFF. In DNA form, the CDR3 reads TGCACCGTCACTCCAGGGGAAACTGAAGCTTTCTTT.

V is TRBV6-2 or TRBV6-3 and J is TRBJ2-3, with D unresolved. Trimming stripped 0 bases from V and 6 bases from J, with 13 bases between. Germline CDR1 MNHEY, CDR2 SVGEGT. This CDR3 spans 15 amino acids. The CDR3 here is CASSYSIYPGDTQYF. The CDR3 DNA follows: TGTGCCAGCAGTTACTCGATCTATCCAGGCGATACGCAGTATTTT.

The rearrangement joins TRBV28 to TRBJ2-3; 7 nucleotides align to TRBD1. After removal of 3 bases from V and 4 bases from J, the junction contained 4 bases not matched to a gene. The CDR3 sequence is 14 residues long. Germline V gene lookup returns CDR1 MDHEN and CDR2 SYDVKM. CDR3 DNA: TGTGCCAGCAGTTTCACAGGGGAACCAGATACGCAGTATTTT. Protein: CASSFTGEPDTQYF.

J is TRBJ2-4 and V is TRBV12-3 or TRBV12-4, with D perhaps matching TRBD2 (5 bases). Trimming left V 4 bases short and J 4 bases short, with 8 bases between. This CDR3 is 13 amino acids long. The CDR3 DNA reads TGTGCCAGCAGTTCCGGGGAGAAAAACATTCAGTACTTC. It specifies CASSSGEKNIQYF.

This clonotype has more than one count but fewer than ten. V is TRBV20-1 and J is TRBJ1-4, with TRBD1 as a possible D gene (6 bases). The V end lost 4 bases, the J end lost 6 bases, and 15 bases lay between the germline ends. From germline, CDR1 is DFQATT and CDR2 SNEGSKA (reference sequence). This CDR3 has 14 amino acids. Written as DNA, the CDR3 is TGCAGTGCTACCGGCGGGGGCCCGGATGAAAAACTGTTTTTT. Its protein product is CSATGGGPDEKLFF.